Below, 11 T cell receptor beta chains from the same sample are listed, as sequenced in a study of beta chain features in type 1 diabetes. General study findings and limits: All four CD4+ subsets from Type 1 diabetes patients carried moderately but significantly shorter TCRB CDR3s.

The investigators reverse transcribed all of the isolated RNA, so they sequenced expressed TCRB transcripts. Generated by immunoSEQ multiplex PCR, the TCRdb table keeps only in-frame clones and is missing some. The sample includes about 160,000 clones, over 9% of them seen just once. Antigens of these TCRs are unknown. The sequenced material came from central memory CD4+ T cells from blood. These receptors were taken from a man aged 25 to 45 with type 1 diabetes.

This clone was counted between two and nine times. The genes are TRBV28 and TRBJ2-7; 10 positions match TRBD1. Unmatched junction bases numbered 5, after V lost 4 bases and J lost 2 bases. Germline V gene sequence: CDR1 MDHEN, CDR2 SYDVKM. The CDR3 loop spans 15 amino acids. The CDR3 DNA reads as TGTGCCAGCAGTTCAAGCGGACAGGGGGCCTACGAGCAGTACTTC. Translating it yields CASSSSGQGAYEQYF.

The chain combines TRBV5-1 with TRBJ2-1; 8 bases map to TRBD2. CDR3 length: 15 residues. The V gene end was trimmed by 0 bases and the J gene end by 3 bases; junction bases not matched to a gene: 2. Germline V gives CDR1 SGHRS, CDR2 YFSETQ. The CDR3 DNA reads as TGCGCCAGCAGCTTGGAGGGACTAGGCTACAATGAGCAGTTCTTC. Protein product: CASSLEGLGYNEQFF. The entire variable domain, with the rest obtained from reference TRBV5-1 and TRBJ2-1, is as follows: KAGVTQTPRYLIKTRGQQVTLSCSPISGHRSVSWYQQTPGQGLQFLFEYFSETQRNKGNFPGRFSGRQFSNSRSEMNVSTLELGDSALYLCASSLEGLGYNEQFFGPGTRLTVL.

The sample holds a few counts of this clone. The V call is TRBV2, the J call TRBJ1-1; no definite D call. Trimming removed 4 bases at V and 11 bases at J, with 11 bases between. There are 11 residues in the CDR3. Germline V gene lookup returns CDR1 SNHLY and CDR2 FYNNEI. In DNA form, the CDR3 reads TGTGCCAGCAGTGTAGGAGAATCGGCTTTCTTT. The encoded protein is CASSVGESAFF.

This clone was observed a handful of times. The rearrangement links TRBV25-1 to TRBJ2-3; D might be TRBD2 (6 bases). Germline lookup yields CDR1 MGHDK and CDR2 SYGVNS. Deletions cut 5 bases from V and 4 bases from J, with 10 bases between. This CDR3 contains 13 residues. Here the CDR3 DNA reads TGTGCCAGCAGTCTCAGGGAGGCAGATACGCAGTATTTT. Protein sequence: CASSLREADTQYF. Full variable domain (outside the CDR3, taken from reference TRBV25-1 and TRBJ2-3): EADIYQTPRYLVIGTGKKITLECSQTMGHDKMYWYQQDPGMELHLIHYSYGVNSTEKGDLSSESTVSRIRTEHFPLTLESARPSHTSQYLCASSLREADTQYFGPGTRLTVL.

This clone has more than one count but fewer than ten. V gene TRBV7-9 combines with J gene TRBJ1-1, with D possibly TRBD1 on 6 matching bases. Trimming pared 5 bases from V and 4 bases from J, leaving 11 bases between. The CDR3 is made up of 13 amino acids. Per germline, CDR1 SEHNR and CDR2 FQNEAQ (reference sequence). The CDR3 here is CASSQGGGTEAFF. The DNA of the CDR3 is TGTGCCAGCAGCCAGGGAGGGGGCACTGAAGCTTTCTTT.

There are a few counts of this clone. This rearrangement joins TRBV19 to TRBJ1-1, with D possibly being TRBD1 (6 bases). Trimming cost V 5 bases and J 0 bases, with 13 bases left between them. This CDR3 is built from 15 residues. The V gene's germline CDR1 is LNHDA and CDR2 SQIVND (reference sequence). CDR3 bases: TGTGCCAGTAGTTTACCCAGGGGTATGAACACTGAAGCTTTCTTT. This codes for CASSLPRGMNTEAFF.

The V call is TRBV9, the J call TRBJ1-1; D unclear. V was cut by 0 bases and J by 5 bases, with 8 bases left in between. CDR1 and CDR2 (germline): SGDLS, YYNGEE. The CDR3 is 13 amino acids. The CDR3 DNA sequence: TGTGCCAGCAGCGTAGCGGGGTATACTGAAGCTTTCTTT. Residues: CASSVAGYTEAFF.

The V gene is TRBV30, the J gene TRBJ1-3; D is unclear. The CDR3 loop spans 14 amino acids. Germline values: CDR1 GTSNPN, CDR2 SVGIG (reference sequence). V was pared by 2 bases and J by 0 bases, with 8 bases between. The CDR3 region is CAWSIDSSGNTIYF. The DNA of the CDR3 is TGTGCCTGGAGTATCGACTCCTCTGGAAACACCATATATTTT.

V is TRBV2 and J is TRBJ1-4, with 10 bases aligning to TRBD1. Germline CDR1 is SNHLY and CDR2 is FYNNEI. The CDR3 has 17 residues. Germline trimming cut 8 bases from V and 0 bases from J; bases unmatched to any gene: 9. Here the CDR3 DNA reads TGTGCCAGCGCGCGGGACAGGGGCTCGACAACTAATGAAAAACTGTTTTTT. Its protein product is CASARDRGSTTNEKLFF.

The sample holds a few counts of this clone. This chain joins TRBV28 and TRBJ2-6, with 11 bases fitting TRBD1. After removal of 5 bases from V and 3 bases from J, the junction contained 9 bases not matched to a gene. The CDR3 has 18 residues. The germline gives CDR1 MDHEN, CDR2 SYDVKM. CDR3 residues: CASSPLGQGGGGANVLTF. CDR3 DNA sequence: TGTGCCAGCAGTCCCCTGGGACAGGGGGGTGGTGGGGCCAACGTCCTGACTTTC.

This chain uses TRBV10-3 with TRBJ2-7; 10 positions agree with TRBD2. Germline V gene lookup returns CDR1 ENHRY and CDR2 SYGVKD. Trimming cost V 6 bases and J 5 bases; bases outside gene matches: 7. The CDR3 covers 14 residues. In DNA, the CDR3 is TGTGCCATCAGGCCCGGGACTAGCGTAAACGAGCAGTACTTC. Residues: CAIRPGTSVNEQYF.